This T cell receptor beta chain was sequenced during a study of blood T cells in healthy people across ages. The authors ran a second PCR of about 6 to 12 cycles using a sample-barcoded 5' primer and a J-beta primer mix. One entry per CDR3 protein, called by TCRdb with MiXCR from the 5' RACE reads. Among around 1.5 million distinct CDR3 sequences listed, 59% were seen once. Study-wide findings and caveats: Roughly linearly, TCR beta diversity per million T cells fell as age increased.

Germline V gives CDR1 SGHAT, CDR2 FQNNGV. V lost 5 bases, J lost 1 base, and 5 bases stayed unmatched. The CDR3 consists of 15 residues. Of note for this clonotype: Its antigen remains unidentified.

The sequence came from a young man in good health. The rearrangement joins TRBV11-2 to TRBJ1-5, with 7 bases aligning to TRBD1. Specimen: blood. This CDR3 is CASSPDRDSNQPQHF. For the CDR3, the DNA is TGTGCCAGCAGCCCAGACAGGGACAGCAATCAGCCCCAGCATTTT.